The sample holds a few counts of the clone carrying this T cell receptor (beta chain). Its target is not known. This record belongs to a study of T-cell reconstitution after alpha-beta-depleted transplantation in children. Study results and caveats: Several hundred expanded graft clones reportedly were the source of alpha-beta T cells about two months after transplant. A year post-transplant, T-cell counts and diversity derived mostly from newly produced T cells. Several patients had high TCRbeta diversity at day 60; it came from surviving recipient T cells and thymic progenitors.

The CDR3 loop spans 15 amino acids. The germline gives CDR1 MNHNS, CDR2 SASEGT. Trimming pared 5 bases from V and 0 bases from J, leaving 11 bases between. The TCRbeta library incorporated unique molecular identifiers. TCRdb redid the calling of the PCR reads with MiXCR, one entry per CDR3 protein. The sample carries 300,000 to 400,000 distinct CDR3 sequences, under 20% recorded once. V usage is TRBV6-1 and J usage is TRBJ2-1; the D gene is possibly TRBD2 (6 bases). The TCR comes from a male patient aged 2-9 years who had a stem cell transplant for acute lymphoblastic leukemia, so the T cells may come from the graft donor. Sequencing was performed on PBMCs, mostly from graft donor cells, taken 360 days after TCRalphabeta/CD19-depleted stem cell transplant. CDR3 nucleotide sequence: TGTGCCAGCAGTCCCGACGGGAGCTCCTACAATGAGCAGTTCTTC. Residues: CASSPDGSSYNEQFF.